One sample yielded the 3 T cell receptor beta chains listed below, sequenced in a study of siplizumab effects on memory and regulatory T cells. Measured with immunoSEQ multiplex PCR; TCRdb has only the in-frame clones, and not every one. The sample lists approximately 60,000 clones, about 96% occurring once. Sequenced: naive CD8+ T cells sorted from blood. These receptors all stem from a human donor in good health.

This chain connects TRBV10-2 to TRBJ2-1, with 11 nucleotides matching TRBD2. The germline V gene encodes CDR1 WSHSY and CDR2 SAAADI. Trimming took 0 bases from V and 10 from J; bases not matched to a gene: 5. The CDR3 covers 15 residues. CDR3 sequence (DNA): TGCGCCAGCAGTGAGTCTAGCGGGGGGGCAGGAGAGCAGTTCTTC. Its translation is CASSESSGGAGEQFF.

This rearrangement joins TRBV29-1 to TRBJ1-3, with D possibly TRBD1 on 6 matching bases. The germline V gene has CDR1 SQVTM and CDR2 ANQGSEA. V gave up 5 bases and J gave up 2 bases, with 10 bases separating them. The CDR3 has 13 residues. CDR3 sequence: CSVWTDPGNTIYF. The CDR3 DNA follows: TGCAGCGTTTGGACAGATCCTGGAAACACCATATATTTT.

This clone was detected once. This rearrangement joins TRBV28 to TRBJ2-7; 9 nucleotides agree with TRBD2. CDR1 and CDR2 (germline): MDHEN, SYDVKM. V trimming: 4 bases; J trimming: 3 bases; junction bases outside the gene matches: 19. CDR3 length equals 19 residues. CDR3 region: CASSSYRVGERGANYEQYF. DNA for the CDR3: TGTGCCAGCAGTTCATACAGGGTAGGGGAGCGGGGGGCGAACTACGAGCAGTACTTC.